This T cell receptor (beta chain) was documented in a study of T cell changes during pregnancy in multiple sclerosis. Measured with immunoSEQ multiplex PCR; TCRdb has only the in-frame clones, and not every one. The repertoire holds over 50,000 clones, with just under 90% as singletons. Deletions cut 6 bases from V and 2 bases from J, with 14 bases between. CDR3 length: 15 residues. CDR1 and CDR2 from the germline V gene are SGHRS and YFSETQ. The chain employs TRBV5-1 and TRBJ2-2, with D perhaps assigned TRBD1 or TRBD2 (5 bases each). The sequenced sample consisted of peripheral blood from another person, used as feeder cells. This sequence was found in a human donor whose cells served as feeder cells for cultures in a pregnancy study. The CDR3 bases are TGCGCCAGCACCCCGCTGGGGGTAAACACCGGGGAGCTGTTTTTT. Encoded protein: CASTPLGVNTGELFF.